Presented here are 19 T cell receptor beta chains from one specimen sequenced in a study of CD8+ T cells in alopecia areata. Once RNA had been extracted, it was reverse transcribed into cDNA to act as the sequencing template. TCRdb's table, derived via immunoSEQ multiplex PCR, lists solely in-frame clones and lacks some. The data contain 100,000 to 150,000 clones, about 47% of them singletons. The sequenced sample was CD8+ T cells sorted from blood, obtained at week 0. The receptors here all came from a human donor with alopecia areata.

The chain links TRBV15 to TRBJ2-5, with unresolved D. The CDR3 length is 16 residues. Per the germline V gene, CDR1 is LNHNV and CDR2 is YYDKDF (reference sequence). V lost 1 base and J lost 4, with 16 bases in between. The CDR3 reads CATSRGRTDATETQYF. CDR3 nucleotide sequence: TGTGCCACCAGCAGAGGCAGGACGGACGCGACAGAGACCCAGTACTTC.

In its sample, this clone was seen a few times. The chain carries TRBV19 and TRBJ1-5, with 8 bases matching TRBD1. This CDR3 has 15 residues. V was clipped by 6 bases and J by 6 bases; unmatched bases: 10. Germline V CDR1 and CDR2: LNHDA, SQIVND (reference sequence). CDR3 protein: CASRAGTGGSQPQHF. As DNA, the CDR3 is TGTGCCAGTAGGGCCGGTACAGGGGGAAGTCAGCCCCAGCATTTT.

The gene calls are TRBV6-5 and TRBJ2-3, with 7 bases identical to TRBD1. The germline CDR1 and CDR2 sequences are MNHEY and SVGAGI. Trimming took 2 bases from V and 4 from J; bases not matched to a gene: 6. The length of the CDR3 is 15 residues. The CDR3 DNA sequence: TGTGCCAGCAGTTACGATAAGACAGGGTCAGATACGCAGTATTTT. Protein: CASSYDKTGSDTQYF.

The chain's CDR3 is CAWSLTSGTDTQYF. CDR3 nucleotides: TGTGCCTGGAGTCTAACTAGCGGAACAGATACGCAGTATTTT. The rearrangement joins TRBV30 to TRBJ2-3; TRBD2 aligns across 8 bases. Germline CDR1 is GTSNPN and CDR2 is SVGIG (reference sequence). This CDR3 contains 14 residues. V gave up 2 bases and J gave up 3 bases; unmatched junction bases: 4. The full variable domain, in which reference TRBV30 and TRBJ2-3 provide the parts outside the CDR3, is SQTIHQWPATLVQPVGSPLSLECTVEGTSNPNLYWYRQAAGRGLQLLFYSVGIGQISSEVPQNLSASRPQDRQFILSSKKLLLSDSGFYLCAWSLTSGTDTQYFGPGTRLTVL.

This clone showed up just a few times. This chain links TRBV4-3 with TRBJ2-7; D is unclear. CDR1 LGHNA and CDR2 YSLEER come from the germline V gene. V was cut by 1 base and J by 0 bases, with 13 bases left in between. The CDR3 is 16 amino acids. The CDR3 loop is CASSQVLGIRSYEQYF. The CDR3 DNA reads TGCGCCAGCAGCCAAGTTCTGGGGATCCGCTCCTACGAGCAGTACTTC.

This clone was picked up a small number of times. The V and J genes are TRBV7-2 and TRBJ1-5, with unresolved D. CDR1 and CDR2 (germline): SGHTA, FQGNSA. The CDR3 consists of 13 residues. Deletions cut 4 bases from V and 5 bases from J, with 9 bases between. The CDR3, as DNA: TGTGCCAGCAGCTCGGGCAGTGATCAGCCCCAGCATTTT. Amino acids: CASSSGSDQPQHF.

This clone was counted a few times. The CDR3 DNA sequence: TGTGCCAGCAGCCTACTGATCCGGGACAGGGGCGAAAAACTGTTTTTT. It encodes CASSLLIRDRGEKLFF. The rearrangement joins TRBV7-6 to TRBJ1-4; 10 bases map to TRBD1. Germline assignment: CDR1 SGHVS and CDR2 FNYEAQ. The CDR3 runs 16 residues. Losses at the gene ends were 5 bases for V and 8 bases for J; bases not matched to a gene: 11.

This clone turned up a few times. The gene calls are TRBV30 and TRBJ2-3, with TRBD1 identical over 7 bases. The CDR3 runs 16 residues. Per the germline V gene, CDR1 is GTSNPN and CDR2 is SVGIG (reference sequence). The V and J ends lost 1 base and 1 base, in that order; junction bases with no gene match: 8. CDR3 sequence reads: CAWSGIGTEGTDTQYF. The CDR3 DNA reads as TGTGCCTGGAGTGGAATCGGGACAGAGGGCACAGATACGCAGTATTTT. Filled out from reference TRBV30 and TRBJ2-3, the complete variable domain reads SQTIHQWPATLVQPVGSPLSLECTVEGTSNPNLYWYRQAAGRGLQLLFYSVGIGQISSEVPQNLSASRPQDRQFILSSKKLLLSDSGFYLCAWSGIGTEGTDTQYFGPGTRLTVL.

This rearrangement joins TRBV5-1 to TRBJ2-1; 7 bases align to TRBD2. Looked up from germline, CDR1 is SGHRS and CDR2 is YFSETQ. The CDR3 runs to 12 residues. J was trimmed by 5 bases and V by 7 bases; bases with no gene match: 3. The CDR3 loop is CASGLADNEQFF. The CDR3 DNA is TGCGCCAGCGGGCTAGCGGACAATGAGCAGTTCTTC.

This clone was seen a handful of times. This chain connects TRBV7-3 to TRBJ2-3, with D possibly matching TRBD2 (7 bases). Germline V gives CDR1 SGHTA, CDR2 FQGTGA. The CDR3 extends over 14 amino acids. V was shortened by 5 bases and J by 4 bases, with 13 bases between the two germline ends. As DNA, the CDR3 is TGTGCCAGCAGCCCTGGGGGGGCCGCAGATACGCAGTATTTT. The encoded protein is CASSPGGAADTQYF.

V gene TRBV2 combines with J gene TRBJ1-1; no reliable D call. The CDR3 extends over 14 amino acids. In germline, CDR1 is SNHLY, CDR2 FYNNEI. V was clipped by 1 base and J by 1 base, with 7 bases between them. CDR3 in amino acids: CASSEVGQNTEAFF. CDR3 in DNA: TGTGCCAGCAGTGAAGTAGGCCAGAACACTGAAGCTTTCTTT.

This clone was recorded a few times. This chain joins TRBV7-9 and TRBJ2-4; D is unresolved. V lost 4 bases and J lost 0, with 10 bases in between. The CDR3 runs to 15 residues. Germline V CDR1 and CDR2: SEHNR, FQNEAQ (reference sequence). Here the CDR3 DNA reads TGTGCCAGCAGCTACAGCGAGACAGCCAAAAACATTCAGTACTTC. As protein: CASSYSETAKNIQYF.

This clone turned up a few times. The chain employs TRBV29-1 and TRBJ2-2, with D perhaps matching TRBD1 or TRBD2 (5 bases each). The CDR3 sequence is 14 residues long. Germline loops: CDR1 SQVTM, CDR2 ANQGSEA. CDR3 amino acids: CSALGRPNTGELFF. DNA of the CDR3: TGCAGTGCCTTGGGACGGCCGAACACCGGGGAGCTGTTTTTT.

The chain links TRBV27 to TRBJ2-1, with D possibly being TRBD2 (6 bases). Germline CDR1 and CDR2: MNHEY and SMNVEV (reference sequence). V was shortened by 3 bases and J by 8 bases, with 14 bases between the two germline ends. This CDR3 contains 14 residues. In nucleotides, the CDR3 is TGTGCCAGCAGTTTTTACGGGACTCCCCATGAGCAGTTCTTC. It is translated as CASSFYGTPHEQFF.

J is TRBJ1-2 and V is TRBV7-2; D is possibly TRBD1 (5 bases). This CDR3 is 15 amino acids long. V dropped 3 bases and J dropped 4 bases, with 15 bases sitting between them. CDR1 SGHTA and CDR2 FQGNSA come from the germline V gene. The CDR3 nucleotides read TGTGCCAGCAGCTTGAGGGCTGACAGCTCCTATGGCTACACCTTC. Its protein is CASSLRADSSYGYTF. The full variable domain, in which reference TRBV7-2 and TRBJ1-2 provide the parts outside the CDR3, is GAGVSQSPSNKVTEKGKDVELRCDPISGHTALYWYRQSLGQGLEFLIYFQGNSAPDKSGLPSDRFSAERTGGSVSTLTIQRTQQEDSAVYLCASSLRADSSYGYTFGSGTRLTVV.

This clone was seen a few times. In nucleotides, the CDR3 is TGTGCCAGCACGGGTACAGGGAGTTTGGACGAGCAGTACTTC. This gives the protein CASTGTGSLDEQYF. This sequence joins TRBV13 and TRBJ2-7; maybe TRBD1 (6 bases). Germline V gene sequence: CDR1 PRHDT, CDR2 FYEKMQ (reference sequence). Trimming left V 7 bases short and J 5 bases short, with 18 bases between. The CDR3 runs 14 residues.

This chain connects TRBV19 to TRBJ2-5; 9 bases agree with TRBD1. The germline gives CDR1 LNHDA, CDR2 SQIVND (reference sequence). Unmatched junction bases numbered 18, after V lost 6 bases and J lost 4 bases. The CDR3 contains 18 residues. CDR3 region: CASSIRRTGGQRRETQYF. In nucleotides, the CDR3 is TGTGCCAGTAGCATTAGAAGAACAGGGGGCCAACGTAGAGAGACCCAGTACTTC.

This clone showed up just a few times. The CDR3 region is CASSSAEQETQYF. The CDR3 bases are TGTGCCAGCAGCTCAGCGGAACAAGAGACCCAGTACTTC. This rearrangement joins TRBV6-5 to TRBJ2-5, with a tentative D call TRBD2 (5 bases). The V gene's germline CDR1 is MNHEY and CDR2 SVGAGI. V was cut by 6 bases and J by 2 bases, with 10 bases left in between. The CDR3 is 13 residues long.

A few counts support this clone. The chain uses TRBV7-9 and TRBJ1-2; D might be TRBD1 (6 bases). Between the trimmed V and J ends, which lost 1 base and 5 bases, there was a span of 17 bases. Germline CDR1 reads SEHNR; CDR2 reads FQNEAQ (reference sequence). The CDR3 spans 16 residues. The CDR3 loop is CASSLVPDRYLYGYTF. The CDR3 bases are TGTGCCAGCAGCTTAGTACCAGACAGGTACTTGTATGGCTACACCTTC.